This T cell receptor beta chain was captured in a study of shared clonotypes between healthy human individuals. Study outcomes and limitations: Limited genetic and exposure-history diversity came from having few donors. Against clonotypes common to all four donors, non-shared ones had lower generation probabilities.

The test was conducted at deep level. Sequencing was performed with immunoSEQ multiplex PCR; in TCRdb, only in-frame clones are kept and a portion is missing. The sample records 800,000 to 950,000 clones, 96% being singletons. From germline, CDR1 is SNHLY and CDR2 FYNNEI. Trimming cost V 6 bases and J 0 bases; bases outside gene matches: 1. The CDR3 is 13 amino acids. CD45RO-negative, CCR7-selected cells formed the naive CD8 fraction, which excluded terminally differentiated effector memory CD45RA+ cells. This clone was observed a handful of times. The antigen is undetermined. What was sequenced was naive CD8+ T cells sorted from blood. The source of this sequence is a man in his thirties or forties in good health. The chain carries TRBV2 and TRBJ2-7; 8 bases match TRBD1. The CDR3: CASSGTGSYEQYF. CDR3 nucleotide sequence: TGTGCCAGCAGCGGGACAGGCTCCTACGAGCAGTACTTC.